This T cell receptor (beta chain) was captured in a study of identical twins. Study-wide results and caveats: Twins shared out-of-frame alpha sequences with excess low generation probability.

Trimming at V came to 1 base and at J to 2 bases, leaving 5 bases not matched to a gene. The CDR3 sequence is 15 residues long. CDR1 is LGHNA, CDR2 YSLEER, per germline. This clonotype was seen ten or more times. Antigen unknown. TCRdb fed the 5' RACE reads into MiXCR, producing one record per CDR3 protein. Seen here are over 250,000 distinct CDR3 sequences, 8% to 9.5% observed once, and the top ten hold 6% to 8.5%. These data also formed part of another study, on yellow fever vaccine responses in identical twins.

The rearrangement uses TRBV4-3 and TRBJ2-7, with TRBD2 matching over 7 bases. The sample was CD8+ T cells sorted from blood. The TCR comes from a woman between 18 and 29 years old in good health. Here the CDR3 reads CASSQAKAGPYEQYF. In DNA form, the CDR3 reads TGCGCCAGCAGCCAAGCTAAAGCGGGACCCTACGAGCAGTACTTC.